This is a list of T cell receptor beta chains from one sample in a study of ipilimumab plus nivolumab after autologous stem cell transplantation. Clones were read by immunoSEQ multiplex PCR, and TCRdb kept only the in-frame ones, dropping some. The repertoire holds about 43,000 clones, with 70% to 90% as singletons. This material consisted of PBMCs, taken in a trial of ipilimumab plus nivolumab as post-transplant consolidation. All receptors derive from a male donor with multiple myeloma. Each CDR3 is given with its conserved first and last residue. Fields, in order: D gene, J gene, V gene, CDR3 DNA, CDR3 protein. D genes are given only for firm matches.

D: -; J: TRBJ2-5; V: TRBV7-2; DNA: TGTGCCAGCAGCTTAAAAGAGACCCAGTACTTC; CDR3: CASSLKETQYF
D: TRBD1; J: TRBJ2-6; V: TRBV10-3; DNA: TGTGCCATCAGTCGCCGCGGGACAGGGTCTATTTCAGGGGCCAACGTCCTGACTTTC; CDR3: CAISRRGTGSISGANVLTF
D: -; J: TRBJ1-1; V: TRBV11-3; DNA: TGTGCCAGCAGCCGGATCGGGGGAACTGAAGCTTTCTTT; CDR3: CASSRIGGTEAFF
D: -; J: TRBJ1-1; V: TRBV6-6; DNA: TGTGCCAGCAGGGAGACTGTATTTGAAGCTTTCTTT; CDR3: CASRETVFEAFF
D: TRBD2; J: TRBJ2-1; V: TRBV7-8; DNA: TGTGCCAGCAGCTTATTAACTAGCGGGAGGGCCGAGTTCTTC; CDR3: CASSLLTSGRAEFF
D: -; J: TRBJ1-1; V: TRBV7-9; DNA: TGTGCCAGCACCCTTAGAACCGACACTGAAGCTTTCTTT; CDR3: CASTLRTDTEAFF
D: -; J: TRBJ2-3; V: TRBV7-2; DNA: TGTGCCAGCAGCTTATACCTTGCGGGTGCTAGCACAGATACGCAGTATTTT; CDR3: CASSLYLAGASTDTQYF
D: -; J: TRBJ1-1; V: TRBV10-3; DNA: TGTGCCATCAGTTGGCGACAGCTAAGGGACACTGAAGCTTTCTTT; CDR3: CAISWRQLRDTEAFF
D: TRBD1; J: TRBJ1-2; V: TRBV7-3; DNA: TGTGCCAGCAGCCCCGCGGTACAGGGGGTTTATGGCTACACCTTC; CDR3: CASSPAVQGVYGYTF
D: TRBD1; J: TRBJ2-1; V: TRBV10-3; DNA: TGTGCCATCAGACAGGGGGCGAGATCGGATGAGCCTGAGCAGTTCTTC; CDR3: CAIRQGARSDEPEQFF
D: -; J: TRBJ1-6; V: TRBV6-5; DNA: TGTGCCAGCAGCCGGGGTTTTAATTCACCCCTCCACTTT; CDR3: CASSRGFNSPLHF
D: TRBD1; J: TRBJ2-2; V: TRBV5-1; DNA: TGCGCCAGCAGCACCGGGACAGCCAACACCGGGGAGCTGTTTTTT; CDR3: CASSTGTANTGELFF
D: -; J: TRBJ1-5; V: TRBV7-9; DNA: TGTGCCAGCAGCTTAGAGGGGGGGGCCCTCCCTGGGCAGCCCCAGCATTTT; CDR3: CASSLEGGALPGQPQHF
D: -; J: TRBJ1-1; V: TRBV2; DNA: TGTGCCAGCAGTGAGGAGCTGAACACTGAAGCTTTCTTT; CDR3: CASSEELNTEAFF